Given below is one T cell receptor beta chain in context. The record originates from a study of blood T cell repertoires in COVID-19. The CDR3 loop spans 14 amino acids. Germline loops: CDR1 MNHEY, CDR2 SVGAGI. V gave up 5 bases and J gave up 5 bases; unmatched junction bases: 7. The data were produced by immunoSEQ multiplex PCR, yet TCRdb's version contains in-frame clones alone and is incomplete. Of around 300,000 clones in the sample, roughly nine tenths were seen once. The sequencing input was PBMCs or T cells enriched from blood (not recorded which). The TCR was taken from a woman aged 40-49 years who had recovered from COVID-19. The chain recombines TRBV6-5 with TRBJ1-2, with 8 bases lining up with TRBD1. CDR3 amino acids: CASSTDRAGYGYTF. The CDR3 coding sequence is TGTGCCAGCAGTACGGACAGGGCCGGGTATGGCTACACCTTC.